These 24 T cell receptor beta chains came from one sample sequenced in a study of blood T cell repertoires in COVID-19. Clones were read by immunoSEQ multiplex PCR, and TCRdb kept only the in-frame ones, dropping some. This sample has over 65,000 clones; about nine tenths occur once, and the top ten carry 6.5% to 8.5%. The sequencing sample was made of peripheral blood. These receptors were obtained from a human donor in a cohort sampled during active COVID-19.

The V gene is TRBV10-1, the J gene TRBJ1-1; possible D gene TRBD1, 6 bases. Per the germline V gene, CDR1 is WNHNN and CDR2 is SYGVQD (reference sequence). This CDR3 contains 11 residues. V lost 10 bases to trimming and J lost 7 bases, with 13 bases between them. CDR3: CAIEGDVEAFF. The CDR3 coding sequence is TGCGCCATCGAGGGGGACGTTGAAGCTTTCTTT.

The CDR3, as DNA: TGTGCCAGCAGCTTGCAGGAGACCCAGTACTTC. Translation gives CASSLQETQYF. The chain combines TRBV5-6 with TRBJ2-5; D gene uncertain. Germline V gene sequence: CDR1 SGHDT, CDR2 YYEEEE. This CDR3 is built from 11 residues. Between the trimmed V and J ends, which lost 1 base and 5 bases, there was a span of 3 bases.

V usage is TRBV30 and J usage is TRBJ2-1; tentatively, D is TRBD2 (5 bases). Germline V gene lookup returns CDR1 GTSNPN and CDR2 SVGIG (reference sequence). Trimming removed 2 bases at V and 9 bases at J, with 11 bases between. The CDR3 consists of 12 residues. CDR3 sequence: CAWSPSSPEQFF. The CDR3, as DNA: TGTGCCTGGAGTCCTAGCTCACCTGAGCAGTTCTTC. Full variable domain (outside the CDR3, taken from reference TRBV30 and TRBJ2-1): SQTIHQWPATLVQPVGSPLSLECTVEGTSNPNLYWYRQAAGRGLQLLFYSVGIGQISSEVPQNLSASRPQDRQFILSSKKLLLSDSGFYLCAWSPSSPEQFFGPGTRLTVL.

The chain has TRBV19 and TRBJ1-1; a possible D gene is TRBD1 (6 bases). This CDR3 is 13 amino acids long. Germline loops: CDR1 LNHDA, CDR2 SQIVND (reference sequence). Trimming cost V 11 bases and J 4 bases, with 17 bases left between them. The CDR3 DNA follows: TGTGCCTCAGGGGAGGGCAGGAGCACTGAAGCTTTCTTT. It specifies CASGEGRSTEAFF.

The gene calls are TRBV13 and TRBJ2-5, with 9 nucleotides matching TRBD1. Germline CDR1 and CDR2: PRHDT and FYEKMQ (reference sequence). This CDR3 is 16 amino acids long. J gave up 2 bases and V 5 bases, and 9 bases lay outside the gene matches. Written as DNA, the CDR3 is TGTGCCAGCAGCCCGGGGACAGGGAGGGGGCAAGAGACCCAGTACTTC. Its translation: CASSPGTGRGQETQYF.

The gene calls are TRBV7-8 and TRBJ2-2; 10 bases agree with TRBD2. The CDR3 runs to 16 residues. CDR1 and CDR2 from the germline V gene are SGHVS and FQNEAQ. Germline trimming cut 3 bases from V and 0 bases from J; bases unmatched to any gene: 1. CDR3 sequence (DNA): TGTGCCAGCAGCTTTGGACTAGCGGCGAACACCGGGGAGCTGTTTTTT. Encoded protein: CASSFGLAANTGELFF.

This clone has a single count. The gene calls are TRBV3-1 (or the pseudogene TRBV3-2) and TRBJ1-4; D gene ambiguous. This CDR3 is built from 13 residues. V lost 2 bases, J lost 6 bases, and 7 bases lay in between. CDR1 and CDR2 (germline): LGHDT, YNNKEL (reference sequence). CDR3 amino acids: CASSQLGDEKLFF. The CDR3 bases are TGTGCCAGCAGCCAACTCGGGGATGAAAAACTGTTTTTT.

The chain employs TRBV6-5 and TRBJ2-7, with D possibly TRBD2 on 7 matching bases. Deletions cut 7 bases from V and 6 bases from J, with 16 bases between. Per germline, CDR1 MNHEY and CDR2 SVGAGI. This CDR3 region has 13 residues. CDR3 sequence: CASNQLGGGEQYF. The CDR3 coding sequence is TGTGCCAGCAACCAACTGGGAGGGGGCGAGCAGTACTTC.

The chain links TRBV28 to TRBJ2-5; 9 bases are shared with TRBD1. Germline CDR1 is MDHEN and CDR2 is SYDVKM. The CDR3 runs 15 residues. V was pared by 4 bases and J by 4 bases, with 7 bases of the junction left unmatched. The CDR3 sequence: CASSSGQGRRETQYF. The CDR3 DNA follows: TGTGCCAGCAGTTCAGGACAGGGGAGGAGAGAGACCCAGTACTTC.

Comments on this clone: This specimen includes other DNA sequences encoding the same CDR3. V usage is TRBV15 and J usage is TRBJ2-4; tentatively, D is TRBD2 (5 bases). V was shortened by 0 bases and J by 1 base, with 7 bases between the two germline ends. Per the germline V gene, CDR1 is LNHNV and CDR2 is YYDKDF (reference sequence). CDR3 size: 15 residues. CDR3 loop: CATSRDRGAKNIQYF. CDR3 sequence (DNA): TGTGCCACCAGCAGAGATCGCGGGGCCAAAAACATTCAGTACTTC.

This sequence joins TRBV10-1 and TRBJ2-2; weak D call: TRBD2 (6 bases). Germline CDR1 reads WNHNN; CDR2 reads SYGVQD (reference sequence). The V gene lost 6 bases and the J gene lost 3 bases, with 11 bases spanning the gap. The CDR3 is 14 residues long. The CDR3 reads CASRDLAYTGELFF. The CDR3 DNA follows: TGCGCCAGCAGGGATCTAGCGTACACCGGGGAGCTGTTTTTT.

This CDR3 reads CAWSRGVAGGPSTQYF. The CDR3 region has the DNA TGTGCCTGGAGCAGAGGGGTAGCGGGGGGGCCAAGTACGCAGTATTTT. V gene TRBV30 combines with J gene TRBJ2-3; 11 bases fit TRBD2. Germline-derived CDR1 and CDR2 are GTSNPN and SVGIG (reference sequence). This CDR3 region has 16 residues. The V gene end was trimmed by 3 bases and the J gene end by 8 bases; junction bases not matched to a gene: 13.

The chain links TRBV7-9 to TRBJ2-3, with 9 bases fitting TRBD2. In germline, CDR1 is SEHNR, CDR2 FQNEAQ (reference sequence). The ends lost 3 bases at V and 4 bases at J; junction bases unmatched: 5. This CDR3 region has 15 residues. CDR3 DNA sequence: TGTGCCAGCAGCTTCGGTAGCGGGGGATCAGATACGCAGTATTTT. As protein: CASSFGSGGSDTQYF.

This chain uses TRBV4-3 with TRBJ1-2, with D perhaps TRBD1 (6 bases). Germline values: CDR1 LGHNA, CDR2 YSLEER. The CDR3 has 15 amino acids. V lost 1 base, J lost 4 bases, and 13 bases lay in between. The CDR3 nucleotides read TGCGCCAGCAGCCAAGGTCAAGGGGGAGTCTATGGCTACACCTTC. Translation gives CASSQGQGGVYGYTF.

This chain uses TRBV19 with TRBJ2-1, with TRBD1 matching 12 bases. CDR1 is LNHDA, CDR2 SQIVND, per germline (reference sequence). Trimming took 5 bases from V and 5 from J; bases not matched to a gene: 13. This CDR3 is 18 amino acids long. This CDR3 is CASSSGTGGAAANNEQFF. Here the CDR3 DNA reads TGTGCCAGTAGTTCCGGGACAGGGGGCGCCGCCGCAAACAATGAGCAGTTCTTC.

V is TRBV19 and J is TRBJ2-2; 8 bases fit TRBD2. V gave up 11 bases and J gave up 3 bases; unmatched junction bases: 5. The CDR3 length is 13 residues. The germline CDR1 and CDR2 sequences are LNHDA and SQIVND (reference sequence). The CDR3 here is CASRGDDTGELFF. CDR3 in DNA: TGTGCCTCGCGGGGGGACGACACCGGGGAGCTGTTTTTT.

This sequence joins TRBV7-2 and TRBJ1-6, with D perhaps TRBD1 (6 bases). CDR3 size: 15 residues. The V gene lost 5 bases and the J gene lost 7 bases, with 15 bases spanning the gap. Germline-derived CDR1 and CDR2 are SGHTA and FQGNSA. The CDR3 region is CASSLDRGGNSPLHF. CDR3 nucleotide sequence: TGTGCCAGCAGCCTTGATAGGGGGGGAAATTCACCCCTCCACTTT. Variable domain in full (rest from reference TRBV7-2 and TRBJ1-6): GAGVSQSPSNKVTEKGKDVELRCDPISGHTALYWYRQSLGQGLEFLIYFQGNSAPDKSGLPSDRFSAERTGGSVSTLTIQRTQQEDSAVYLCASSLDRGGNSPLHFGNGTRLTVT.

The chain links TRBV11-2 to TRBJ2-7, with 8 nucleotides matching TRBD1. The CDR3 contains 16 residues. Germline V gene sequence: CDR1 SGHAT, CDR2 FQNNGV. V shed 5 bases, J shed 4 bases, and the junction held 13 bases outside the gene matches. The CDR3 sequence is CASSVTYDRGLYEQYF. In DNA, the CDR3 is TGTGCCAGCAGCGTAACCTATGACAGGGGCCTATACGAGCAGTACTTC.

This sequence joins TRBV10-3 and TRBJ2-3; 7 bases map to TRBD2. Trimming removed 4 bases from V and 5 bases from J; junction bases left unmatched: 9. The CDR3 is 15 residues long. From germline, CDR1 is ENHRY and CDR2 SYGVKD. In nucleotides, the CDR3 is TGTGCCATCAGTGCCGCGGGGAGGGTTGAAGATACGCAGTATTTT. Translated: CAISAAGRVEDTQYF.

This rearrangement joins TRBV9 to TRBJ1-6; possible D gene TRBD1, 6 bases. V was trimmed by 3 bases and J by 0 bases, leaving 19 bases between them. There are 19 residues in the CDR3. CDR1 and CDR2 (germline): SGDLS, YYNGEE. Here the CDR3 reads CASSETGWGRSSYNSPLHF. The CDR3 DNA follows: TGTGCCAGCAGCGAGACGGGATGGGGGCGGAGCTCCTATAATTCACCCCTCCACTTT.

The genes are TRBV28 and TRBJ1-1; 7 positions agree with TRBD1. V trimming: 7 bases; J trimming: 2 bases; junction bases outside the gene matches: 7. The length of the CDR3 is 14 residues. From germline, CDR1 is MDHEN and CDR2 SYDVKM. The CDR3 loop is CASTLTGSNTEAFF. The CDR3 DNA is TGTGCCAGCACCTTGACAGGGAGCAACACTGAAGCTTTCTTT.

This sequence joins TRBV19 and TRBJ1-6; D may be TRBD1 (6 bases). Trimming removed 4 bases at V and 10 bases at J, with 17 bases between. The germline CDR1 and CDR2 sequences are LNHDA and SQIVND (reference sequence). The CDR3 totals 15 residues. This CDR3 is CASSKGLGALSPLHF. The CDR3 coding sequence is TGTGCCAGTAGTAAGGGCCTGGGGGCTTTGTCACCCCTCCACTTT. Full variable domain (outside the CDR3, taken from reference TRBV19 and TRBJ1-6): DGGITQSPKYLFRKEGQNVTLSCEQNLNHDAMYWYRQDPGQGLRLIYYSQIVNDFQKGDIAEGYSVSREKKESFPLTVTSAQKNPTAFYLCASSKGLGALSPLHFGNGTRLTVT.

The rearrangement joins TRBV27 to TRBJ1-6, with D possibly TRBD1 on 5 matching bases. Per the germline V gene, CDR1 is MNHEY and CDR2 is SMNVEV (reference sequence). This CDR3 comprises 16 residues. The ends were cut back, 3 bases at V and 10 bases at J, with 19 bases in the middle. CDR3 DNA sequence: TGTGCCAGCAGTTTTGGGGCCCGTGGGGGGTACTCACCCCTCCACTTT. Amino acid sequence: CASSFGARGGYSPLHF.

The chain joins TRBV19 to TRBJ1-5; no clear D. There are 15 residues in the CDR3. Trimming removed 5 bases at V and 7 bases at J, with 18 bases between. From germline, CDR1 is LNHDA and CDR2 SQIVND (reference sequence). The CDR3 is CASSPQTLWLQPQHF. The CDR3 DNA follows: TGTGCCAGTAGTCCTCAGACACTCTGGCTCCAGCCCCAGCATTTT.